A single sample is the source of the 31 T cell receptor beta chains below, sequenced in a study of cytomegalovirus exposure and HLA in healthy donors. Vbeta (60) and Jbeta (13) primers were used in the PCR. Sequencing used immunoSEQ multiplex PCR; TCRdb keeps in-frame clones, though not all of them. The top ten clones hold approximately 3.4% of a sample with 150,000 to 200,000 clones, over 70% of them seen once. The specimen was PBMCs. The receptor source for this set is a woman aged 45 to 65 in good health and CMV-seropositive.

The rearrangement uses TRBV19 and TRBJ1-5, with D possibly being TRBD1 (5 bases). The CDR3 extends over 14 amino acids. Trimming left V 2 bases short and J 5 bases short, with 10 bases between. CDR1 is LNHDA, CDR2 SQIVND, per germline (reference sequence). CDR3 coding DNA: TGTGCCAGTAGTATACAGGAGGGGTATCAGCCCCAGCATTTT. Its protein product is CASSIQEGYQPQHF.

The rearrangement uses TRBV11-2 and TRBJ2-2, with 11 bases matching TRBD2. The CDR3 extends over 17 amino acids. After removal of 4 bases from V and 4 bases from J, the junction contained 8 bases not matched to a gene. The germline V gene has CDR1 SGHAT and CDR2 FQNNGV. CDR3 nucleotide sequence: TGTGCCAGCAGCTCACCCGGGACTAGCGGACTCACCGGGGAGCTGTTTTTT. It is translated as CASSSPGTSGLTGELFF.

This sequence joins TRBV12-5 and TRBJ1-2, with 9 nucleotides matching TRBD1. Trimming cost V 1 base and J 3 bases; bases outside gene matches: 0. Looked up from germline, CDR1 is LGHNT and CDR2 is FRNRAP. The CDR3 covers 14 residues. This CDR3 is CASGLGQGDYGYTF. DNA for the CDR3: TGTGCTAGTGGTTTGGGACAGGGGGACTATGGCTACACCTTC.

This chain joins TRBV28 and TRBJ2-7; 14 bases match TRBD2. Per germline, CDR1 MDHEN and CDR2 SYDVKM. J lost 9 bases, V lost 6 bases, and 10 bases had no gene match. This CDR3 spans 15 amino acids. CDR3 region: CASSTGTSGSVAQYF. The DNA for the CDR3 is TGTGCCAGCAGCACCGGGACTAGCGGGAGTGTAGCGCAGTACTTC.

The DNA for the CDR3 is TGCGCCAGCAGCTTTAGTGGACTAGCTAGGGATGAGCAGTTCTTC. This encodes CASSFSGLARDEQFF. The chain is built from TRBV5-1 and TRBJ2-1; the match to TRBD2 covers 8 bases. The CDR3 sequence is 15 residues long. CDR1 is SGHRS and CDR2 is YFSETQ in the germline V gene. Unmatched junction bases numbered 9, after V lost 2 bases and J lost 8 bases.

The genes are TRBV5-1 and TRBJ2-3; no reliable D call. Trimming pared 4 bases from V and 2 bases from J, leaving 8 bases between. Germline V gives CDR1 SGHRS, CDR2 YFSETQ. The CDR3 has 13 amino acids. The CDR3 sequence is CASSDSATDTQYF. Written as DNA, the CDR3 is TGCGCCAGCAGCGACTCCGCCACAGATACGCAGTATTTT. Supplemented by reference TRBV5-1 and TRBJ2-3, the full variable domain reads KAGVTQTPRYLIKTRGQQVTLSCSPISGHRSVSWYQQTPGQGLQFLFEYFSETQRNKGNFPGRFSGRQFSNSRSEMNVSTLELGDSALYLCASSDSATDTQYFGPGTRLTVL.

V gene TRBV2 combines with J gene TRBJ2-3; 11 nucleotides agree with TRBD2. From germline, CDR1 is SNHLY and CDR2 FYNNEI. J lost 3 bases, V lost 3 bases, and 2 bases had no gene match. CDR3 length equals 15 residues. The CDR3 DNA follows: TGTGCCAGCAGTGATAGCGGGGGGGCAACAGATACGCAGTATTTT. Its translation is CASSDSGGATDTQYF.

The chain employs TRBV4-3 and TRBJ2-3; 10 nucleotides agree with TRBD2. Germline lookup yields CDR1 LGHNA and CDR2 YSLEER. V lost 0 bases, J lost 3 bases, and 6 bases stayed unmatched. The length of the CDR3 is 17 residues. The CDR3 sequence is CASSQDKSGGATDTQYF. CDR3 in DNA: TGCGCCAGCAGCCAAGATAAAAGCGGGGGGGCAACAGATACGCAGTATTTT.

V and J are TRBV18 and TRBJ1-6; 10 positions agree with TRBD1. Germline V gene data show CDR1 as KGHSH and CDR2 as LQKENI. CDR3 length: 14 amino acids. V gave up 3 bases and J gave up 8 bases; unmatched junction bases: 1. The CDR3 loop is CASSPGTGDSPLHF. The CDR3, as DNA: TGTGCCAGCTCACCTGGGACAGGGGATTCACCCCTCCACTTT. The full variable domain, with the rest looked up from reference TRBV18 and TRBJ1-6, is NAGVMQNPRHLVRRRGQEARLRCSPMKGHSHVYWYRQLPEEGLKFMVYLQKENIIDESGMPKERFSAEFPKEGPSILRIQQVVRGDSAAYFCASSPGTGDSPLHFGNGTRLTVT.

This chain links TRBV10-3 with TRBJ1-5; 8 bases fit TRBD1. The CDR3 runs to 14 residues. CDR1 is ENHRY and CDR2 is SYGVKD in the germline V gene. V shed 5 bases and J 5 bases; nucleotides not matched to a gene: 5. CDR3 amino acids: CAISPSGGDQPQHF. The CDR3 bases are TGTGCCATCAGTCCCTCAGGGGGCGATCAGCCCCAGCATTTT.

This clone has only one observation. The V and J genes are TRBV7-2 and TRBJ1-4, with 8 bases fitting TRBD1. V trimming: 5 bases; J trimming: 0 bases; junction bases outside the gene matches: 14. CDR1 SGHTA and CDR2 FQGNSA come from the germline V gene. CDR3 length: 19 residues. This CDR3 is CASSPPVGQELATNEKLFF. As DNA, the CDR3 is TGTGCCAGCAGCCCACCGGTGGGACAGGAACTTGCAACTAATGAAAAACTGTTTTTT. Combining the CDR3 with reference TRBV7-2 and TRBJ1-4 gives the whole variable domain GAGVSQSPSNKVTEKGKDVELRCDPISGHTALYWYRQSLGQGLEFLIYFQGNSAPDKSGLPSDRFSAERTGGSVSTLTIQRTQQEDSAVYLCASSPPVGQELATNEKLFFGSGTQLSVL.

The chain uses TRBV2 and TRBJ2-3; 7 nucleotides align to TRBD1. CDR1 is SNHLY, CDR2 FYNNEI, per germline. The CDR3 consists of 14 residues. The trim removed 4 bases at V and 2 bases at J, leaving 3 bases unmatched. This chain's CDR3 is CASSGQGLTDTQYF. In nucleotides, the CDR3 is TGTGCCAGCAGTGGACAGGGCCTCACAGATACGCAGTATTTT.

V and J are TRBV6-1 and TRBJ1-3, with D unresolved. Per germline, CDR1 MNHNS and CDR2 SASEGT. This CDR3 spans 12 amino acids. V shed 10 bases and J shed 0 bases, with 7 bases lying between them. The CDR3 coding sequence is TGTGCCACGCACTCCTCTGGAAACACCATATATTTT. It specifies CATHSSGNTIYF.

This chain uses TRBV19 with TRBJ1-1, with 7 positions matching TRBD1. This CDR3 region has 15 residues. In germline, CDR1 is LNHDA, CDR2 SQIVND (reference sequence). The junction had 17 bases not matched to a gene; V was cut back by 8 bases and J by 8 bases. CDR3 in amino acids: CASFNPGTALDEAFF. The CDR3 nucleotides read TGTGCCAGTTTTAATCCCGGGACAGCCCTAGACGAAGCTTTCTTT.

The J gene is TRBJ2-2, the V gene TRBV5-1; perhaps TRBD1 as D (6 bases). The germline V and J ends were trimmed by 2 bases and 6 bases, with 11 bases remaining between them. The CDR3 is made up of 14 amino acids. Per germline, CDR1 SGHRS and CDR2 YFSETQ. The CDR3 sequence is CASSFHRESGELFF. In nucleotides, the CDR3 is TGCGCCAGCAGCTTCCACAGGGAGTCCGGGGAGCTGTTTTTT.

This clone has more than one count but fewer than ten. The chain joins TRBV28 to TRBJ1-5; D is possibly TRBD1 (5 bases). CDR1 is MDHEN and CDR2 is SYDVKM in the germline V gene. Trimming took off 4 bases at V and 5 bases at J, with 12 bases between the two ends. The length of the CDR3 is 14 residues. CDR3 sequence: CASSSWQGDQPQHF. CDR3 nucleotide sequence: TGTGCCAGCAGTTCCTGGCAGGGTGATCAGCCCCAGCATTTT.

This chain uses TRBV18 with TRBJ1-4; D call uncertain. Trimming stripped 5 bases from V and 5 bases from J, with 12 bases between. Germline CDR1 and CDR2: KGHSH and LQKENI. The CDR3 runs 14 residues. This CDR3 is CASSFSGLNEKLFF. In nucleotides, the CDR3 is TGTGCCAGCTCATTTTCAGGACTAAATGAAAAACTGTTTTTT.

As concerns this clone: Other DNA sequences in the sample encode the same CDR3. The chain links TRBV4-3 to TRBJ2-5, with a tentative D call TRBD2 (5 bases). Trimming pared 1 base from V and 5 bases from J, leaving 8 bases between. Looked up from germline, CDR1 is LGHNA and CDR2 is YSLEER. This CDR3 spans 13 amino acids. The DNA for the CDR3 is TGCGCCAGCAGCCAAGCCAGAGGGGAGACCCAGTACTTC. Its protein product is CASSQARGETQYF.

In this sample, this clone turned up once. In DNA form, the CDR3 reads TGTGCCAGCAGCTTAAACGCAGGGGGCTCTGGAAACACCATATATTTT. This gives the protein CASSLNAGGSGNTIYF. The chain has TRBV7-3 and TRBJ1-3, with 7 bases matching TRBD1. This CDR3 contains 16 residues. Germline trimming cut 1 base from V and 0 bases from J; bases unmatched to any gene: 3. Per the germline V gene, CDR1 is SGHTA and CDR2 is FQGTGA.

The gene calls are TRBV5-4 and TRBJ2-1; D not certain. Germline-derived CDR1 and CDR2 are SGHNT and YYREEE (reference sequence). This CDR3 spans 12 amino acids. Trimming stripped 0 bases from V and 7 bases from J, with 5 bases between. Written as DNA, the CDR3 is TGTGCCAGCAGCTTGGCCGGGAATGAGCAGTTCTTC. Translating gives CASSLAGNEQFF.

The V and J genes are TRBV7-8 and TRBJ2-3; TRBD1 matches at 9 bases. The length of the CDR3 is 16 residues. The V gene end was trimmed by 1 base and the J gene end by 2 bases; junction bases not matched to a gene: 4. Germline loops: CDR1 SGHVS, CDR2 FQNEAQ. The CDR3 sequence is CASSLVRDRATDTQYF. CDR3 DNA sequence: TGTGCCAGCAGCTTAGTACGGGACAGGGCCACAGATACGCAGTATTTT. The full variable domain, completed using reference TRBV7-8 and TRBJ2-3, is GAGVSQSPRYKVAKRGQDVALRCDPISGHVSLFWYQQALGQGPEFLTYFQNEAQLDKSGLPSDRFFAERPEGSVSTLKIQRTQQEDSAVYLCASSLVRDRATDTQYFGPGTRLTVL.

This rearrangement joins TRBV7-2 to TRBJ2-5; 7 bases fit TRBD1. Germline V gene sequence: CDR1 SGHTA, CDR2 FQGNSA. The CDR3 loop spans 16 amino acids. V lost 1 base and J lost 4; bases outside the gene matches: 9. In DNA form, the CDR3 reads TGTGCCAGCAGCTTAGGCCAGAAGGGGGCGGGAGAGACCCAGTACTTC. It yields the protein CASSLGQKGAGETQYF.

This chain links TRBV7-9 with TRBJ2-5; a weak D match, TRBD1 (6 bases). V dropped 5 bases and J dropped 2 bases, with 21 bases sitting between them. The CDR3 loop spans 17 amino acids. Per the germline V gene, CDR1 is SEHNR and CDR2 is FQNEAQ (reference sequence). CDR3 amino acids: CASSRGVGGTPQETQYF. The CDR3, as DNA: TGTGCCAGCAGCCGAGGAGTTGGGGGCACCCCACAAGAGACCCAGTACTTC.

This clone was observed a few times. The chain recombines TRBV5-6 with TRBJ1-5; possible D gene TRBD1, 5 bases. The V gene's germline CDR1 is SGHDT and CDR2 YYEEEE. Trimming cost V 4 bases and J 3 bases, with 11 bases left between them. The CDR3 is 14 residues long. This CDR3 is CASSLYRFNQPQHF. CDR3 nucleotide sequence: TGTGCCAGCAGCCTTTACAGGTTCAATCAGCCCCAGCATTTT.

The chain couples TRBV7-9 to TRBJ1-2; 8 nucleotides agree with TRBD1. Germline values: CDR1 SEHNR, CDR2 FQNEAQ (reference sequence). The CDR3 runs 16 residues. Losses at the gene ends were 5 bases for V and 0 bases for J; bases not matched to a gene: 8. The CDR3 loop reads CASSTRTGTPNYGYTF. CDR3 in DNA: TGTGCCAGCAGCACCAGGACAGGGACTCCTAACTATGGCTACACCTTC.

This clone turned up a few times. The chain recombines TRBV28 with TRBJ1-4; a weak D match, TRBD1 (5 bases). Germline loops: CDR1 MDHEN, CDR2 SYDVKM. Trimming shortened V by 5 bases and J by 8 bases, and 15 bases separated the two germline ends. The CDR3 length is 14 residues. CDR3 in DNA: TGTGCCAGCAGTCTCCCCCTTGGGGGGGAAAAACTGTTTTTT. Protein product: CASSLPLGGEKLFF. Full variable domain (rest looked up from reference TRBV28 and TRBJ1-4): DVKVTQSSRYLVKRTGEKVFLECVQDMDHENMFWYRQDPGLGLRLIYFSYDVKMKEKGDIPEGYSVSREKKERFSLILESASTNQTSMYLCASSLPLGGEKLFFGSGTQLSVL.

This clone showed up just a few times. The rearrangement uses TRBV30 and TRBJ2-6; TRBD1 agrees at 9 bases. The V gene's germline CDR1 is GTSNPN and CDR2 SVGIG (reference sequence). The CDR3 contains 17 residues. Trimming at V came to 6 bases and at J to 0 bases, leaving 9 bases not matched to a gene. The CDR3 region is CACARDRVSSGANVLTF. The CDR3 DNA reads TGTGCCTGTGCCCGGGACAGGGTCAGCTCTGGGGCCAACGTCCTGACTTTC.

This sequence joins TRBV11-2 and TRBJ2-7, with D possibly TRBD1 on 6 matching bases. This CDR3 region has 14 residues. V gave up 8 bases and J gave up 3 bases, with 17 bases separating them. Germline assignment: CDR1 SGHAT and CDR2 FQNNGV. CDR3: CASGPTGPFYEQYF. The CDR3 nucleotides are TGTGCCAGCGGGCCCACAGGGCCGTTCTACGAGCAGTACTTC.

This sequence joins TRBV7-8 and TRBJ2-3, with 10 bases fitting TRBD2. The CDR3 runs 16 residues. From germline, CDR1 is SGHVS and CDR2 FQNEAQ. V shed 0 bases and J 6 bases; nucleotides not matched to a gene: 6. The CDR3 reads CASSLAPGTSADTQYF. The CDR3 DNA reads TGTGCCAGCAGCTTAGCTCCCGGGACTAGCGCCGATACGCAGTATTTT.

This clone was detected only a few times. The genes are TRBV5-1 and TRBJ1-4; D may be TRBD1 (6 bases). Germline CDR1 and CDR2: SGHRS and YFSETQ. The V and J ends lost 0 bases and 0 bases respectively, with 12 bases between them. The CDR3 is 17 residues long. The CDR3 loop is CASSLGRDITTNEKLFF. In DNA, the CDR3 is TGCGCCAGCAGCTTGGGCAGGGACATTACAACTAATGAAAAACTGTTTTTT. Complete variable domain (other parts from reference TRBV5-1 and TRBJ1-4): KAGVTQTPRYLIKTRGQQVTLSCSPISGHRSVSWYQQTPGQGLQFLFEYFSETQRNKGNFPGRFSGRQFSNSRSEMNVSTLELGDSALYLCASSLGRDITTNEKLFFGSGTQLSVL.

The genes are TRBV18 and TRBJ2-1; D not certain. Germline values: CDR1 KGHSH, CDR2 LQKENI. The CDR3 extends over 12 amino acids. The V end lost 2 bases, the J end lost 10 bases, and 9 bases lay between the germline ends. CDR3 residues: CASSPVRAEQFF. The CDR3 DNA follows: TGTGCCAGCTCACCAGTGAGAGCAGAGCAGTTCTTC. Complete variable domain (other parts from reference TRBV18 and TRBJ2-1): NAGVMQNPRHLVRRRGQEARLRCSPMKGHSHVYWYRQLPEEGLKFMVYLQKENIIDESGMPKERFSAEFPKEGPSILRIQQVVRGDSAAYFCASSPVRAEQFFGPGTRLTVL.